This T cell receptor (beta chain) was retrieved from a study of vaccination effects on CD4 cells after COVID-19. The wider study: Following the second dose by a median of 72 days, the post-vaccine samples were obtained. The study's findings and limits: Vaccine- and infection-induced clones showed marked clonal contraction late following vaccination.

Expansion with viral peptide pools was applied to antigen-specific CD4+ T cells by the ViraFEST assay prior to sequencing. Scientists isolated CD4+ T cells after a roughly ten-day culture period ended. All participants had two doses of either the BNT162b2 or mRNA-1273 vaccine. Trimming at V came to 2 bases and at J to 10 bases, leaving 8 bases not matched to a gene. Germline loops: CDR1 LGHDT, CDR2 YNNKEL (reference sequence). The CDR3 length is 15 residues. The method was immunoSEQ multiplex PCR; TCRdb's version includes in-frame clones alone and lacks a portion of them. The top ten hold 7% to 9.5% of the sample, which has tens of thousands of clones, more than 65% seen once. This clone has just one count. Its specificity is unknown.

Sample: CD4+ T cells from PBMCs cultured with HCoV-NL63 spike peptides, taken after COVID-19 vaccination. This chain uses TRBV3-1 (or the pseudogene TRBV3-2) with TRBJ2-1, with 10 bases fitting TRBD2. The source is a human donor who received a COVID-19 vaccine. The CDR3 DNA reads TGTGCCAGCAGCCAAAGGCTAGCGGGAGCGGGGGAGCAGTTCTTC. Translation gives CASSQRLAGAGEQFF.